The T cell receptor (beta chain) under discussion was sequenced for a study of T cells after yellow fever vaccination. There are many counts of this clonotype. One entry per CDR3 protein results from TCRdb running MiXCR on the 5' RACE reads. The table has around 65,000 distinct CDR3 sequences, roughly 6% seen once. The CDR3 consists of 15 residues. The germline gives CDR1 LNHDA, CDR2 SQIVND (reference sequence). J gave up 6 bases and V 5 bases, and 6 bases lay outside the gene matches. This TCR derives from a man younger than 35 who received the YFV17D yellow fever vaccine. V usage is TRBV19 and J usage is TRBJ2-1, with 11 bases fitting TRBD2. The input for sequencing was CD4+ T cells sorted from PBMCs, taken roughly 14 days after the first yellow fever vaccination. This chain's CDR3 is CASSRIAGGSNEQFF. CDR3 nucleotide sequence: TGTGCCAGTAGTCGGATAGCGGGGGGGTCCAATGAGCAGTTCTTC. Full variable domain (missing parts from reference TRBV19 and TRBJ2-1): DGGITQSPKYLFRKEGQNVTLSCEQNLNHDAMYWYRQDPGQGLRLIYYSQIVNDFQKGDIAEGYSVSREKKESFPLTVTSAQKNPTAFYLCASSRIAGGSNEQFFGPGTRLTVL.